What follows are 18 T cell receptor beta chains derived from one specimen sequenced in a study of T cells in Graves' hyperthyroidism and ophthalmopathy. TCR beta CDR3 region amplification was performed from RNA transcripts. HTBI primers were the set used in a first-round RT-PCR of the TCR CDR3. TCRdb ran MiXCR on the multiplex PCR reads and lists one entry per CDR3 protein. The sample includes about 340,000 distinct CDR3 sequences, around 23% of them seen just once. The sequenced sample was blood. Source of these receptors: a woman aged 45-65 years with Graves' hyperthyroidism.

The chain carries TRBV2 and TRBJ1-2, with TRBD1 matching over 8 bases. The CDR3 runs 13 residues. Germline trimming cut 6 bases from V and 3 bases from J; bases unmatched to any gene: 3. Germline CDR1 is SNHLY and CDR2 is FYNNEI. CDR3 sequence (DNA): TGTGCCAGCAGCACACAGGGGGACTATGGCTACACCTTC. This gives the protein CASSTQGDYGYTF.

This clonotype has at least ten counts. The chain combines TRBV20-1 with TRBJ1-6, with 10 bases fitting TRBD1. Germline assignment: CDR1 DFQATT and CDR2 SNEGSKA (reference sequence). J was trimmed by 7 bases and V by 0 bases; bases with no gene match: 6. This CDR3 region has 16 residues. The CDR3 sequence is CSARDGRQGANSPLHF. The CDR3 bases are TGCAGTGCTAGAGATGGGCGACAGGGGGCAAATTCACCCCTCCACTTT.

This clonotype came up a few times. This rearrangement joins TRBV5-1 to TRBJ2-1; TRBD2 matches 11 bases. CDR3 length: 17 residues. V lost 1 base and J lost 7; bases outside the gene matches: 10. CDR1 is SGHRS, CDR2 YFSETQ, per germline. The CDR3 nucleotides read TGCGCCAGCAGCTTGCGACTAGCGGGACAATCTACAAATGAGCAGTTCTTC. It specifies CASSLRLAGQSTNEQFF.

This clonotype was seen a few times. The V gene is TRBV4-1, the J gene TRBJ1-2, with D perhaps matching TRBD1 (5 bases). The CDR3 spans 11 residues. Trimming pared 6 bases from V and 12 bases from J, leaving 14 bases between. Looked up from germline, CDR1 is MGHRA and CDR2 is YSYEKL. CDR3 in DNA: TGCGCCAGCAGTGATGCGGGGGTCCACACCTTC. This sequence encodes CASSDAGVHTF.

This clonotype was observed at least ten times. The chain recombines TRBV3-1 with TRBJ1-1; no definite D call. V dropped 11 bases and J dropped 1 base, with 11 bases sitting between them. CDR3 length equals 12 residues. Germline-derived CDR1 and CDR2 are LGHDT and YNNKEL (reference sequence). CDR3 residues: CAAGKTNTEAFF. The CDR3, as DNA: TGTGCCGCCGGGAAAACGAACACTGAAGCTTTCTTT.

The CDR3 nucleotides read TGTGCCAGCAGTGAAGGGGCAAGGTATGGCTACACCTTC. Translation: CASSEGARYGYTF. The chain has TRBV6-1 and TRBJ1-2; no clear D. Trimming took 1 base from V and 5 from J, leaving 8 bases between them. CDR1 and CDR2 from the germline V gene are MNHNS and SASEGT. The CDR3 covers 13 residues.

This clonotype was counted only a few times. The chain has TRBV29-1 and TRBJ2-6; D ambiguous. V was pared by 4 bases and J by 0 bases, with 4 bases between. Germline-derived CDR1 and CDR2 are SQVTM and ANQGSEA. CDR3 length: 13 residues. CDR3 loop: CSVASSGANVLTF. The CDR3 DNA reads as TGCAGCGTTGCGAGCTCTGGGGCCAACGTCCTGACTTTC.

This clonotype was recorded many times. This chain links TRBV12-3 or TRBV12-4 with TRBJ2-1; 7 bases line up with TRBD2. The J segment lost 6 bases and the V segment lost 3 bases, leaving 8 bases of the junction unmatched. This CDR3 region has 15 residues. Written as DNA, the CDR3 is TGTGCCAGCAGTTTTGCGGGGAGGGCCGCCAATGAGCAGTTCTTC. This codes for CASSFAGRAANEQFF.

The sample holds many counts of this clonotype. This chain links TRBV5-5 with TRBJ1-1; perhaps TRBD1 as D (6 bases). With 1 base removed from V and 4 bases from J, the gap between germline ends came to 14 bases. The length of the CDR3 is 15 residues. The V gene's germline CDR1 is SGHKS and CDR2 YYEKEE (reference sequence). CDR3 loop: CASSLTGGDITEAFF. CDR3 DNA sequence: TGTGCCAGCAGCTTGACCGGGGGCGATATCACTGAAGCTTTCTTT.

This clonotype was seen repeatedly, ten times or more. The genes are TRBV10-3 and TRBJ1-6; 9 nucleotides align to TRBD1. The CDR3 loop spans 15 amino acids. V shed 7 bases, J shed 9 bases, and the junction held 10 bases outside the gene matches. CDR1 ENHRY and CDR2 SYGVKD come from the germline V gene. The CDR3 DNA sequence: TGTGCCATCACCGGCGAGACAGGGGGACGTTCACCCCTCCACTTT. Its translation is CAITGETGGRSPLHF.

The CDR3 nucleotides read TGTGCCAGCAGCCAGCAAGCGGGGGGGCCAGATACGCAGTATTTT. Translation gives CASSQQAGGPDTQYF. This chain connects TRBV11-2 to TRBJ2-3; 10 bases align to TRBD2. Trimming at V came to 5 bases and at J to 4 bases, leaving 6 bases not matched to a gene. CDR1 and CDR2 from the germline V gene are SGHAT and FQNNGV. The CDR3 consists of 15 residues.

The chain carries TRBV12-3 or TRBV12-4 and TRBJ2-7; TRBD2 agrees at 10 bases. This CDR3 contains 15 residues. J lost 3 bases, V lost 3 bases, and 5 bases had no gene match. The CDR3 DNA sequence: TGTGCCAGCAGTTTGGAGAGCGGGAGGGACTACGAGCAGTACTTC. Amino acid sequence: CASSLESGRDYEQYF.

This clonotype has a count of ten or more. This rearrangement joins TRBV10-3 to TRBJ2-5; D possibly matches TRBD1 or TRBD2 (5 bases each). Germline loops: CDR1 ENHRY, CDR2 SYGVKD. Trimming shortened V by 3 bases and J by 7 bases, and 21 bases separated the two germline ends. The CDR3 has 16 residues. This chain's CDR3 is CAISEKERISTGTQYF. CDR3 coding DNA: TGTGCCATCAGTGAAAAGGAGCGGATTTCCACAGGGACCCAGTACTTC.

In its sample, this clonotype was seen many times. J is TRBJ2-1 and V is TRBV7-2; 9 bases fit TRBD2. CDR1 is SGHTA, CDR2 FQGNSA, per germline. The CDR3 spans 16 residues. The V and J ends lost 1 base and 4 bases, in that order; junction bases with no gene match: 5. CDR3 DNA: TGTGCCAGCAGCTTAGTTTCGGCGGGGGGGTACAATGAGCAGTTCTTC. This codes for CASSLVSAGGYNEQFF.

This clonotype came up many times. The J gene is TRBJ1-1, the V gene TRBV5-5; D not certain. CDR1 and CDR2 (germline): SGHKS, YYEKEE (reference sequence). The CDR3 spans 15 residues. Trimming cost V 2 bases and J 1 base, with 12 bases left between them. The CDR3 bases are TGTGCCAGCAGCTTCATCCCGGGGAAGAACACTGAAGCTTTCTTT. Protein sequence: CASSFIPGKNTEAFF.

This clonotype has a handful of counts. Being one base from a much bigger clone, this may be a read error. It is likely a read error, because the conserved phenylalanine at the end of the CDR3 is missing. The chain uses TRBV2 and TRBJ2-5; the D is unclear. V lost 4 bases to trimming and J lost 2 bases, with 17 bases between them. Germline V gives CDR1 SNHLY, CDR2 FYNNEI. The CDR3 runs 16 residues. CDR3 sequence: CASSGTANRFQETQYS. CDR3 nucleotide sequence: TGTGCCAGCAGTGGGACCGCAAATCGATTTCAAGAGACCCAGTACTCC.

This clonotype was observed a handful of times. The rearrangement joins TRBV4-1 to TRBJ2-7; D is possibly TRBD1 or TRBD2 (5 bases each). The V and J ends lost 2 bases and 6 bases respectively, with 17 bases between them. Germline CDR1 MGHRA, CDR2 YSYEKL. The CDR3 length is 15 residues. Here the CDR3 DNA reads TGCGCCAGCAGCCAACCCGGGACCCTCTCCACCGAGCAGTACTTC. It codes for CASSQPGTLSTEQYF.

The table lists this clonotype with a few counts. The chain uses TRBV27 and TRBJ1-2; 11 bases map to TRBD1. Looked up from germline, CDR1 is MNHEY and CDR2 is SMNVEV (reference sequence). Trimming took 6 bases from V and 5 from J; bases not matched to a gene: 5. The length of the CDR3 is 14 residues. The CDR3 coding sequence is TGTGCCAGCAGGGACAGGGGGCGCGGGTATGGCTACACCTTC. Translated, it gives CASRDRGRGYGYTF.